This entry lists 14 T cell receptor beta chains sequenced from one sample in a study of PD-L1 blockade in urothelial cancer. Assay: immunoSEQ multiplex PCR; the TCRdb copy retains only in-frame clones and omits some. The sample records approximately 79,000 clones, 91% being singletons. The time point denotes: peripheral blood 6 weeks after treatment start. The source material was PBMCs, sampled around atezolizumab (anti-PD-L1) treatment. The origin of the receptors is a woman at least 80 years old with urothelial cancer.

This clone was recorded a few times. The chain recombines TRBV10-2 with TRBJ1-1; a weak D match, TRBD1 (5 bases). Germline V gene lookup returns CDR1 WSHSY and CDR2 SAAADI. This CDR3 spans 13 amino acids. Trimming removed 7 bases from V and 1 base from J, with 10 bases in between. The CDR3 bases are TGCGCCAGCACCTCGACAGCGAACACTGAAGCTTTCTTT. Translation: CASTSTANTEAFF.

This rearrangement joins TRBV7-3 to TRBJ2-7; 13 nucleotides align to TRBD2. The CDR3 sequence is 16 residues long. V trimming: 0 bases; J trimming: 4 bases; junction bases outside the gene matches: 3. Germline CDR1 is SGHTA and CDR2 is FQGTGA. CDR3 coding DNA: TGTGCCAGCAGCTTAACCGGGACTAGCGGGGAATACGAGCAGTACTTC. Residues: CASSLTGTSGEYEQYF.

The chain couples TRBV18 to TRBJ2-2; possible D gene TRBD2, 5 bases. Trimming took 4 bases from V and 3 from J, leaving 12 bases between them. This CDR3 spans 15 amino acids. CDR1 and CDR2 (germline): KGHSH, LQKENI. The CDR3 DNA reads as TGTGCCAGCTCACTAACGGCGGACTACACCGGGGAGCTGTTTTTT. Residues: CASSLTADYTGELFF.

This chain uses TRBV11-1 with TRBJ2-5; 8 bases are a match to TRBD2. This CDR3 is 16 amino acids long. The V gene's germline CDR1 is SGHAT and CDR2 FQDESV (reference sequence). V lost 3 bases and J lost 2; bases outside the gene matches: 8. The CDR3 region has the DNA TGTGCCAGCAGCTTCGGGAGGGTCGGCCGACAAGAGACCCAGTACTTC. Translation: CASSFGRVGRQETQYF.

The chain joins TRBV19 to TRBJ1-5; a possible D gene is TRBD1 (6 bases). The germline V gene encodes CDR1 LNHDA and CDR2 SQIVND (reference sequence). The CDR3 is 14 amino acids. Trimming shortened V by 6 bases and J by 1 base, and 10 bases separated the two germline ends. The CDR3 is CASSKTGSNQPQHF. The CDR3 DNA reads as TGTGCCAGTAGCAAGACAGGAAGCAATCAGCCCCAGCATTTT.

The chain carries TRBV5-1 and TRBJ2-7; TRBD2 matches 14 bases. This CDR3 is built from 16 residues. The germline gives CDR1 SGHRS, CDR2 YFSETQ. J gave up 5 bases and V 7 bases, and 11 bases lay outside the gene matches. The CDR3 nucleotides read TGCGCCAGCTACGAAGGGACTAGCGGGAGTTTTAACGAGCAGTACTTC. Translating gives CASYEGTSGSFNEQYF.

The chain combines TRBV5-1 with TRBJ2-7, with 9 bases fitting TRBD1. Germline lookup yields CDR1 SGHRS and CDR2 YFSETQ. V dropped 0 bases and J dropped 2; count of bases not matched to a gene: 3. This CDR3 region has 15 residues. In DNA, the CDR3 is TGCGCCAGCAGCTTGGACGGACAGGGGACCTACGAGCAGTACTTC. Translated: CASSLDGQGTYEQYF.

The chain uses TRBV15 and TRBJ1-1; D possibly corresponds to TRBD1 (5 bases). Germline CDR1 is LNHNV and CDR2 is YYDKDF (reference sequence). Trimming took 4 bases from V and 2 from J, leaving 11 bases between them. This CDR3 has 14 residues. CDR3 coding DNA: TGTGCCACCAGCATCAGACAGAAAAACACTGAAGCTTTCTTT. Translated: CATSIRQKNTEAFF. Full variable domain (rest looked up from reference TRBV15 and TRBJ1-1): DAMVIQNPRYQVTQFGKPVTLSCSQTLNHNVMYWYQQKSSQAPKLLFHYYDKDFNNEADTPDNFQSRRPNTSFCFLDIRSPGLGDTAMYLCATSIRQKNTEAFFGQGTRLTVV.

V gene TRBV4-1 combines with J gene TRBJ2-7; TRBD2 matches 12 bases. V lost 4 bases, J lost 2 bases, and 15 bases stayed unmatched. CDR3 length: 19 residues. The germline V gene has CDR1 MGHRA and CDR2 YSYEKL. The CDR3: CASSRESTSGRIGTYEQYF. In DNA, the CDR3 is TGCGCCAGCAGCCGAGAGTCGACTAGCGGGAGAATCGGAACCTACGAGCAGTACTTC.

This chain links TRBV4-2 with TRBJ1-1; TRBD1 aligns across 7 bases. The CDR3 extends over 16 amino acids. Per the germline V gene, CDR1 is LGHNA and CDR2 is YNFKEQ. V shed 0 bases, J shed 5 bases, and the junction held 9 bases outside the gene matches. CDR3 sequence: CASSQEGGAGGTEAFF. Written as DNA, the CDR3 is TGTGCCAGCAGCCAAGAAGGTGGAGCAGGGGGTACTGAAGCTTTCTTT.

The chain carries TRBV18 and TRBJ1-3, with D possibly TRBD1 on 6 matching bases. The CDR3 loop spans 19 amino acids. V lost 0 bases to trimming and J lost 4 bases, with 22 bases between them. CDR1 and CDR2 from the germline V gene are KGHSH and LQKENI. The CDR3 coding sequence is TGTGCCAGCTCACCACCGGGAAGGAGACAGGACGGCGTAGGAAACACCATATATTTT. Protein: CASSPPGRRQDGVGNTIYF. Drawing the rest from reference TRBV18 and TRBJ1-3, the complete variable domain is NAGVMQNPRHLVRRRGQEARLRCSPMKGHSHVYWYRQLPEEGLKFMVYLQKENIIDESGMPKERFSAEFPKEGPSILRIQQVVRGDSAAYFCASSPPGRRQDGVGNTIYFGEGSWLTVV.

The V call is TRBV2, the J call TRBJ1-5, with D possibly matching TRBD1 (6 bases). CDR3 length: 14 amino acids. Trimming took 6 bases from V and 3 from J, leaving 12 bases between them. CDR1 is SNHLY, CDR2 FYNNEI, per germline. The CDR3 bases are TGTGCCAGCAGCGTACAGGGAGTCAATCAGCCCCAGCATTTT. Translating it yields CASSVQGVNQPQHF.

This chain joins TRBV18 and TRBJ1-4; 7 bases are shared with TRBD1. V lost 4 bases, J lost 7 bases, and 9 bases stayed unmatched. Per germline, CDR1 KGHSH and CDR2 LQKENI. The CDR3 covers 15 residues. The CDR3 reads CASSRISGGGEKLFF. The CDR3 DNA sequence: TGTGCCAGCTCACGGATCTCAGGGGGAGGTGAAAAACTGTTTTTT.

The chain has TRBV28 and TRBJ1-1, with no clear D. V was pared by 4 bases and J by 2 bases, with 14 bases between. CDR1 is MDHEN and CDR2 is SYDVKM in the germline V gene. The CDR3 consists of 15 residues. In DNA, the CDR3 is TGTGCCAGCAGTTCCCCAGGCGTGAGTAACACTGAAGCTTTCTTT. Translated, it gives CASSSPGVSNTEAFF.